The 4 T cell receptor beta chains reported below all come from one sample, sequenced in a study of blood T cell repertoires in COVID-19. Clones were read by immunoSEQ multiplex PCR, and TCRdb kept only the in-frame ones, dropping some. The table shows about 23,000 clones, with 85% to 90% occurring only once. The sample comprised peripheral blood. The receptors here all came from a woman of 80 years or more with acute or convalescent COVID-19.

CDR3 nucleotides: TGTGCCAGTAAATCCAATTTACGGGGGAACAATGAGCAGTTCTTC. Translating gives CASKSNLRGNNEQFF. The chain carries TRBV6-6 and TRBJ2-1; D is perhaps TRBD2 (6 bases). The germline V gene has CDR1 MNHNY and CDR2 SVGAGI (reference sequence). The CDR3 has 15 amino acids. Trimming took 9 bases from V and 5 from J, leaving 20 bases between them.

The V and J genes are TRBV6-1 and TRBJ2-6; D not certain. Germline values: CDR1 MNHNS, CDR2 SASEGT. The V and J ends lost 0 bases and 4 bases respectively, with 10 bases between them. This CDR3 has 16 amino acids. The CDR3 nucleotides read TGTGCCAGCAGTGAAGCGACCGGGTTCGGGGCCAACGTCCTGACTTTC. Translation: CASSEATGFGANVLTF.

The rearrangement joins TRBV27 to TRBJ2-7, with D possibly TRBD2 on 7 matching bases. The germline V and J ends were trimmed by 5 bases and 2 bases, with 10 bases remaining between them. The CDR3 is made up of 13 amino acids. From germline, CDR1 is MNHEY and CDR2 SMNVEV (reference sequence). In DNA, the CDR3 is TGTGCCAGCAGTAACGGGGGGCCCTACGAGCAGTACTTC. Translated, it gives CASSNGGPYEQYF.

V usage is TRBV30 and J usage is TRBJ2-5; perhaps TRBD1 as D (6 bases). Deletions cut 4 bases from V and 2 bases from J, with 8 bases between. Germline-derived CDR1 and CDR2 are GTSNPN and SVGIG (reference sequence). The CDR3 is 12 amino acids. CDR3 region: CAWTGQQETQYF. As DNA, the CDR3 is TGTGCCTGGACTGGACAGCAAGAGACCCAGTACTTC.